This T cell receptor beta chain was documented in a study of response to subunit inactivated influenza vaccine. The study's findings and limits: The authors put forward the suggestion that each seasonal influenza vaccination may bring in only a limited number of new T cells.

V was shortened by 6 bases and J by 8 bases, with 22 bases between the two germline ends. This CDR3 contains 16 residues. CDR1 and CDR2 from the germline V gene are SEHNR and FQNEAQ (reference sequence). TCRdb passed the RT-PCR reads through MiXCR, listing each CDR3 protein once. The sample has about 160,000 distinct CDR3 sequences; 9.5% to 12% are singletons. Details on this clonotype: The antigen is undetermined.

Source: CD8+ T cells sorted from PBMCs, taken around 25 months after vaccination. V is TRBV7-9 and J is TRBJ2-2; unclear D gene. The sequence was obtained from a man aged 50 to 75 who received an inactivated influenza vaccine. CDR3: CASSRFAVIVSGELFF. CDR3 in DNA: TGTGCCAGCAGTCGTTTCGCCGTTATAGTTTCGGGGGAGCTGTTTTTT.